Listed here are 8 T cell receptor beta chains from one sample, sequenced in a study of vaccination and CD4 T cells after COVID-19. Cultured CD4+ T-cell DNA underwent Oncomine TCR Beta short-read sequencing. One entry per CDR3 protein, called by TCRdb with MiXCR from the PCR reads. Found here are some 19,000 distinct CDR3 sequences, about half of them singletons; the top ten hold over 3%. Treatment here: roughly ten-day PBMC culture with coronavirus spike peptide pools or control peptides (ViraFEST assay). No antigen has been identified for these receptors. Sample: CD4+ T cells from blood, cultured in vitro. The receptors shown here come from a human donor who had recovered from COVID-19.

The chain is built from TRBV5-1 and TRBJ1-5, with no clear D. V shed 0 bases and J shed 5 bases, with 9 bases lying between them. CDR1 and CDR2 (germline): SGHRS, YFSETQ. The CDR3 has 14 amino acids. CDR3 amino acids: CASSLVGGYQPQHF. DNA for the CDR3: TGCGCCAGCAGCTTGGTAGGAGGGTATCAGCCCCAGCATTTT.

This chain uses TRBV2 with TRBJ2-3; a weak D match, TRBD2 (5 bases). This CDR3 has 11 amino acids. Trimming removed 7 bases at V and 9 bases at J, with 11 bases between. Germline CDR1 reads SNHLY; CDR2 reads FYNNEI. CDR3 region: CASTGDRTQYF. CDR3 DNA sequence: TGTGCCAGCACCGGGGATAGGACGCAGTATTTT. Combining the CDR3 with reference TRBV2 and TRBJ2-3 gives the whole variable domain EPEVTQTPSHQVTQMGQEVILRCVPISNHLYFYWYRQILGQKVEFLVSFYNNEISEKSEIFDDQFSVERPDGSNFTLKIRSTKLEDSAMYFCASTGDRTQYFGPGTRLTVL.

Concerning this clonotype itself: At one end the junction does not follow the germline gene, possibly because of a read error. CDR3: CASSPRWDRPFF. CDR3 nucleotides: TGTGCCAGCAGTCCTCGGTGGGACAGGCCTTTTTTC. The chain combines TRBV28 with TRBJ2-7; 8 nucleotides agree with TRBD1. The CDR3 is 12 amino acids. Germline-derived CDR1 and CDR2 are MDHEN and SYDVKM.

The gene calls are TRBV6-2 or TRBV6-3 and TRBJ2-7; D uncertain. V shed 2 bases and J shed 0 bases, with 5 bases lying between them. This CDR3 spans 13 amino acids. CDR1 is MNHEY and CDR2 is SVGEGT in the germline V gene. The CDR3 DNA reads TGTGCCAGCAGTTACCGCGACTCCTACGAGCAGTACTTC. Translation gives CASSYRDSYEQYF.

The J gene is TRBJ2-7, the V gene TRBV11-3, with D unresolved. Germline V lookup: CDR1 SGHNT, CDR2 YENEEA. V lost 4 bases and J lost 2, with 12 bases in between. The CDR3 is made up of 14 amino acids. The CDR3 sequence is CASSSPPRTYEQYF. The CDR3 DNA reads TGTGCCAGCAGCTCTCCTCCCCGGACCTACGAGCAGTACTTC. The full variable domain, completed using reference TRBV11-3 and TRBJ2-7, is EAGVVQSPRYKIIEKKQPVAFWCNPISGHNTLYWYLQNLGQGPELLIRYENEEAVDDSQLPKDRFSAERLKGVDSTLKIQPAELGDSAVYLCASSSPPRTYEQYFGPGTRLTVT.

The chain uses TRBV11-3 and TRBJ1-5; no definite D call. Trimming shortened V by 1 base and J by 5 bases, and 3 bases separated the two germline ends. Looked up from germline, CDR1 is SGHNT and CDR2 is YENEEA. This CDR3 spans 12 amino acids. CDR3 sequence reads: CASSLGDQPQHF. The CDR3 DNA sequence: TGTGCCAGCAGCTTAGGAGATCAGCCCCAGCATTTT. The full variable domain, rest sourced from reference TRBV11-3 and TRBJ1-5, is EAGVVQSPRYKIIEKKQPVAFWCNPISGHNTLYWYLQNLGQGPELLIRYENEEAVDDSQLPKDRFSAERLKGVDSTLKIQPAELGDSAVYLCASSLGDQPQHFGDGTRLSIL.

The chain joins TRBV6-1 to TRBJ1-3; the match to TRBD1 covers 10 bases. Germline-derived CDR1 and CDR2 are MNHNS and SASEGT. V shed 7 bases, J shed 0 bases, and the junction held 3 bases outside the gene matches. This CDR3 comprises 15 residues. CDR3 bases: TGTGCCAGCAAGGACAGGGGGTTCTCTGGAAACACCATATATTTT. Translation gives CASKDRGFSGNTIYF.

CDR3 sequence: CSARDLTSGHNEQFF. The CDR3 coding sequence is TGCAGTGCTAGAGACCTGACTAGCGGACATAATGAGCAGTTCTTC. This chain joins TRBV20-1 and TRBJ2-1; TRBD2 agrees at 9 bases. CDR1 DFQATT and CDR2 SNEGSKA come from the germline V gene (reference sequence). CDR3 size: 15 residues. With V trimmed by 0 bases and J by 7 bases, 7 bases remained unmatched.